This TCR beta chain was sequenced in a study of blood T cell repertoires in COVID-19. Study-level background: Acute and convalescent COVID-19 samples came from the United States, Italy and Spain.

Under the authors' procedure: Nucleated cell counts were estimated from reference gene primer amplification. This table comes from immunoSEQ multiplex PCR, and its TCRdb copy is limited to in-frame clones, with some not included. V and J calls and clone size are copied from that table; D and trimming were computed from the DNA. This sample has 85,000 to 120,000 clones, with around 80% found just once. Germline V gene data show CDR1 as SQVTM and CDR2 as ANQGSEA. The V end lost 5 bases, the J end lost 7 bases, and 17 bases lay between the germline ends. The CDR3 sequence is 13 residues long. The source of this sequence is a man in his fifties or sixties with active or convalescent COVID-19. The chain carries TRBV29-1 and TRBJ1-1, with D tentatively TRBD1 (6 bases). Sample: peripheral blood. CDR3 coding DNA: TGCAGCGTTTCCACGAGATTAGGGGGTGAAGCTTTCTTT. Protein product: CSVSTRLGGEAFF.